The 10 T cell receptor beta chains reported below all come from one sample, sequenced in a study of T cells in women clearing cervical HPV infection. Here immunoSEQ multiplex PCR was the method, and the copy in TCRdb shows in-frame clones only, minus some. This sample's clone table lists 23,000 or so clones. The specimen sequenced was blood buffy coat. All receptors come from a woman between 18 and 75 years old with a cervical HPV16 infection that either progressed to CIN3+ or cleared (not recorded which).

A note on this clone: The read terminates 3 residues before the CDR3 end, so the remaining end is supplied by the germline J gene. This chain joins TRBV19 and TRBJ2-1; 7 nucleotides align to TRBD2. The CDR3 is 16 residues long. Germline loops: CDR1 LNHDA, CDR2 SQIVND (reference sequence). Germline trimming cut 5 bases from V and 5 bases from J; bases unmatched to any gene: 12. CDR3 amino acids: CASSRKREPLDNEQFF. CDR3 bases read: TGTGCCAGTAGTCGTAAGCGGGAACCTTTAGACAATGAG.

Of note for this clone: The CDR3 extends 3 residues past the end of the read, so its final part is completed from the germline J gene. This chain uses TRBV28 with TRBJ2-7; D uncertain. V was cut by 3 bases and J by 2 bases, with 17 bases left in between. CDR1 MDHEN and CDR2 SYDVKM come from the germline V gene. This CDR3 has 16 residues. The CDR3 spells CASSLALSSLTYEQYF. The CDR3 DNA, read in part, is TGTGCCAGCAGTTTGGCCCTTAGCTCGCTGACCTACGAG.

CDR3 DNA, as far as it was read: TGCAGTGCTCAAGGGGGATATTCACCC. Translation: CSAQGGYSP. The CDR3 in its entirety is CSAQGGYSPLHF. V is TRBV20-1 and J is TRBJ1-6; TRBD1 might be the D (6 bases). The read falls 3 residues short of the CDR3 end, and the missing part is taken from the germline J gene. V lost 5 bases and J lost 8, with 10 bases in between. The CDR3 totals 12 residues. Germline CDR1 is DFQATT and CDR2 is SNEGSKA (reference sequence).

To note about this clone: The CDR3 is cut off 3 residues early in the read; its end comes from the germline J gene. The chain uses TRBV11-3 and TRBJ1-2; D not certain. The CDR3 loop spans 14 amino acids. CDR1 and CDR2 from the germline V gene are SGHNT and YENEEA. Trimming stripped 4 bases from V and 7 bases from J, with 16 bases between. The CDR3 DNA, read in part, is TGTGCCAGCAGCTCTGGCGGGAATCTTGCTGGC. This gives the protein CASSSGGNLAG. The entire CDR3 protein reads CASSSGGNLAGYTF.

A word on this clone: The CDR3 goes on 3 residues after the read ends, and that part is filled in from the germline J gene. The chain employs TRBV5-4 and TRBJ2-3; D gene ambiguous. V was cut by 0 bases and J by 3 bases, with 5 bases left in between. The CDR3 covers 13 residues. The germline V gene has CDR1 SGHNT and CDR2 YYREEE (reference sequence). The CDR3 region is CASSLDQTDTQYF. Partial CDR3 DNA: TGTGCCAGCAGCTTGGACCAGACAGATACG.

As to this clone: The sequenced fragment ends 3 residues before the CDR3 boundary, so the rest is inferred from the germline J gene. This sequence joins TRBV6-2 or TRBV6-3 and TRBJ1-4, with a possible D match to TRBD1 (5 bases). This CDR3 region has 15 residues. V was shortened by 7 bases and J by 8 bases, with 20 bases between the two germline ends. Germline-derived CDR1 and CDR2 are MNHEY and SVGEGT. The chain's CDR3 is CASKVLGGKDEKLFF. The covered CDR3 bases are TGTGCCAGCAAGGTGTTGGGGGGAAAGGACGAAAAA.

Worth noting for this clone: The sequence runs out 3 residues before the end of the CDR3; the remainder is reconstructed from the germline J gene. The chain combines TRBV27 with TRBJ2-7; 7 bases map to TRBD1. V was pared by 4 bases and J by 0 bases, with 9 bases of the junction left unmatched. Germline V CDR1 and CDR2: MNHEY, SMNVEV (reference sequence). The CDR3 extends over 16 amino acids. The covered CDR3 bases are TGTGCCAGCAGTTCCCCCGGGGACAGAAACTCCTACGAG. Its protein product is CASSSPGDRNSYE. The full CDR3 is CASSSPGDRNSYEQYF.

In the case of this clone: The CDR3 end falls 3 residues outside the read, so it is completed with the germline J gene. This chain connects TRBV7-7 to TRBJ2-3; D uncertain. Trimming removed 1 base from V and 2 bases from J, with 13 bases in between. The germline CDR1 and CDR2 sequences are SSHAT and FNYEAQ (reference sequence). The CDR3 is made up of 16 amino acids. The CDR3 loop is CASSLGSRSFTDTQYF. The covered CDR3 bases are TGTGCCAGCAGCTTAGGTTCTCGGTCCTTCACAGATACG.

As to this clone: The read ends 3 residues before the CDR3 terminus; that terminus is restored from the germline J gene. The rearrangement joins TRBV5-1 to TRBJ2-1; TRBD2 agrees at 7 bases. The CDR3 runs 19 residues. Germline V gene lookup returns CDR1 SGHRS and CDR2 YFSETQ. With 0 bases clipped from V and 9 bases from J, the junction kept 21 bases outside the gene matches. The part of the CDR3 DNA that was read is TGCGCCAGCAGCTTGGCCCCGGGGGTGGGAGGGCCCTCGGTAACTGAG. It specifies CASSLAPGVGGPSVTE. The entire CDR3 reads CASSLAPGVGGPSVTEQFF.

Comments on this clone: The CDR3 is cut off 3 residues early in the read; its end comes from the germline J gene. The chain joins TRBV7-2 to TRBJ1-1; D perhaps matches TRBD1 (6 bases). V gave up 1 base and J gave up 4 bases, with 7 bases separating them. The CDR3 runs to 13 residues. Per the germline V gene, CDR1 is SGHTA and CDR2 is FQGNSA. CDR3 protein: CASSLEDSTEAFF. CDR3 bases read: TGTGCCAGCAGCTTAGAGGACAGCACTGAA.